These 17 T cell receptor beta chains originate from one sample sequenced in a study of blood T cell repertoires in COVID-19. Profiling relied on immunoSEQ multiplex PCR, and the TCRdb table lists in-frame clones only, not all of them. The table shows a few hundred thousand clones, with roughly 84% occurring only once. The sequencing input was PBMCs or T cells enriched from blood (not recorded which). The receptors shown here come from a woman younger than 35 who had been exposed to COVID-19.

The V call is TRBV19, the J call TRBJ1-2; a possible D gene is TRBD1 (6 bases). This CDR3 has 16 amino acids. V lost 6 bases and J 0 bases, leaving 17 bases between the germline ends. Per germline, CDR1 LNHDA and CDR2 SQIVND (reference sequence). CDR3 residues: CASSARGGSPNYGYTF. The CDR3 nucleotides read TGTGCCAGTAGCGCTAGGGGGGGCTCCCCTAACTATGGCTACACCTTC.

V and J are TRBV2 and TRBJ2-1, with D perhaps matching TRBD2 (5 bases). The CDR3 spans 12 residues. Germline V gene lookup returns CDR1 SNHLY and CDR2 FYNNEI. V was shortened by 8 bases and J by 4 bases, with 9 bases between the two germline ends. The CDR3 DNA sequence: TGTGCCAGCGAGAGGGCTTACAATGAGCAGTTCTTC. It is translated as CASERAYNEQFF. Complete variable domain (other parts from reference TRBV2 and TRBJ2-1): EPEVTQTPSHQVTQMGQEVILRCVPISNHLYFYWYRQILGQKVEFLVSFYNNEISEKSEIFDDQFSVERPDGSNFTLKIRSTKLEDSAMYFCASERAYNEQFFGPGTRLTVL.

CDR3 sequence reads: CASSLTATGTGSLGGYTF. The CDR3 DNA reads as TGTGCCAGCAGTCTAACCGCCACAGGGACAGGGAGTCTAGGAGGCTACACCTTC. The gene calls are TRBV2 and TRBJ1-2; 9 bases line up with TRBD1. Losses at the gene ends were 5 bases for V and 8 bases for J; bases not matched to a gene: 21. CDR3 size: 18 residues. Germline V CDR1 and CDR2: SNHLY, FYNNEI.

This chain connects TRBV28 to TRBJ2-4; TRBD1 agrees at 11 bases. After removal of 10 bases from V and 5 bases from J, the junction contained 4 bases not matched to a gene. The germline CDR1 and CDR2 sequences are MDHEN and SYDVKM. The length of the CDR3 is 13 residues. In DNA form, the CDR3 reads TGTGCCACTATGGGACAGGGGGAAAACATTCAGTACTTC. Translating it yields CATMGQGENIQYF.

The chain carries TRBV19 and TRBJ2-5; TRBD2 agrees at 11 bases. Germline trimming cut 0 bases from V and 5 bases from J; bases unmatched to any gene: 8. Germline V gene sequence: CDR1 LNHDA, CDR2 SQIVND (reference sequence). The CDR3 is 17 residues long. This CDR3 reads CASSIDALAGVRETQYF. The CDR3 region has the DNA TGTGCCAGTAGTATAGATGCACTAGCGGGAGTTCGGGAGACCCAGTACTTC.

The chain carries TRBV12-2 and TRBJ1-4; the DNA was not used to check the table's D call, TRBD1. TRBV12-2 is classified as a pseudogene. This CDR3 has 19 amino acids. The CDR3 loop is CASRPGDTRGRRLNEKLFF. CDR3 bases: TGTGCAAGTCGTCCCGGGGACACGCGAGGGCGGCGTCTTAATGAAAAACTGTTTTTT.

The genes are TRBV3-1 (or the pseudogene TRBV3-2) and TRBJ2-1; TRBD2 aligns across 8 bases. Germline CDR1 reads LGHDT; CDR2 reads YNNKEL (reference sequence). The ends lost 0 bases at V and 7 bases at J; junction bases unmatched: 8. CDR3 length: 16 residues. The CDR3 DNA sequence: TGTGCCAGCAGCCAAGATCCGGGGGGGAGTCAAAATGAGCAGTTCTTC. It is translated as CASSQDPGGSQNEQFF.

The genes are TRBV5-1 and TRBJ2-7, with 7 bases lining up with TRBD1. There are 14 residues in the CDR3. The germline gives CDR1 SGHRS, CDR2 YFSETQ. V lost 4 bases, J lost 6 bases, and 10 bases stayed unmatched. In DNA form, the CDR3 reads TGCGCCAGCAGCATACATGAGGACAGGCGCGAGCAGTACTTC. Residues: CASSIHEDRREQYF.

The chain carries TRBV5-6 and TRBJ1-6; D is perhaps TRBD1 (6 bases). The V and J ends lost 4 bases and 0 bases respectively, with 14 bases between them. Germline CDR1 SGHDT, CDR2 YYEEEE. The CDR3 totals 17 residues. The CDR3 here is CASSTTGPSSYNSPLHF. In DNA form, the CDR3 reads TGTGCCAGCAGCACGACAGGACCGAGCTCCTATAATTCACCCCTCCACTTT.

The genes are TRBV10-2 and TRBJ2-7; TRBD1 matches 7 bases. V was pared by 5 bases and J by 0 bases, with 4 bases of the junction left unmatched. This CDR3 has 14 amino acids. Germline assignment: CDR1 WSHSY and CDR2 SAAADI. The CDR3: CASSYGQVSYEQYF. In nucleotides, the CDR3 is TGCGCCAGCAGTTATGGACAGGTCTCCTACGAGCAGTACTTC.

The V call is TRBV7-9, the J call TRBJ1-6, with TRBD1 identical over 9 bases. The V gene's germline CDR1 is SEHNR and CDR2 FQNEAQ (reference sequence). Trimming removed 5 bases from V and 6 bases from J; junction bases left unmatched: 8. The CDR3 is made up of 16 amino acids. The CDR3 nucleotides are TGTGCCAGCAGCGTATATACAGGGGGCGGTAATTCACCCCTCCACTTT. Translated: CASSVYTGGGNSPLHF.

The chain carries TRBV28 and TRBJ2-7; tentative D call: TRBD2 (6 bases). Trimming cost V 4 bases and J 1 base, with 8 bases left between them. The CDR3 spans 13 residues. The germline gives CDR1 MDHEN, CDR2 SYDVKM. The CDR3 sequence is CASSWDWSYEQYF. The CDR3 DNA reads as TGTGCCAGCAGTTGGGACTGGTCCTACGAGCAGTACTTC. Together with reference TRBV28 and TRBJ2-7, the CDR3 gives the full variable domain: DVKVTQSSRYLVKRTGEKVFLECVQDMDHENMFWYRQDPGLGLRLIYFSYDVKMKEKGDIPEGYSVSREKKERFSLILESASTNQTSMYLCASSWDWSYEQYFGPGTRLTVT.

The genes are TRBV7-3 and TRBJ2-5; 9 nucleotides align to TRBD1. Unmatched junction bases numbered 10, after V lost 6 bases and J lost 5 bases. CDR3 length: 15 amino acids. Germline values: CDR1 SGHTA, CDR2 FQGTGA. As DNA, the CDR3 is TGTGCCAGCAGTGTGGGACAGGGCTTATCGGAGACCCAGTACTTC. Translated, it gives CASSVGQGLSETQYF.

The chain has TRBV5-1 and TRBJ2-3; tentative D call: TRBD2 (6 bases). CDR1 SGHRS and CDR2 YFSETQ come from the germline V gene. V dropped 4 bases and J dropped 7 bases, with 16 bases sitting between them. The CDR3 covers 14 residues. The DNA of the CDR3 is TGCGCCAGCAGCCTCACCACCGGGAGCTATACGCAGTATTTT. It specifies CASSLTTGSYTQYF.

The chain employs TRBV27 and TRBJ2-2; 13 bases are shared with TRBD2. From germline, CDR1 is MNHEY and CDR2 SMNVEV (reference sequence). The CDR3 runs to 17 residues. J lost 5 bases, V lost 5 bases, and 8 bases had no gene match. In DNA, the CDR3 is TGTGCCAGCAGTGCCCCAGGGACTAGCGGGAATACCGGGGAGCTGTTTTTT. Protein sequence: CASSAPGTSGNTGELFF.

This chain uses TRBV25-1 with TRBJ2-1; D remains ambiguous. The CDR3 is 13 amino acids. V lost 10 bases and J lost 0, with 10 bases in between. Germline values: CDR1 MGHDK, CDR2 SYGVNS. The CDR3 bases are TGTGCCACCCTACGGGTCTCCTACAATGAGCAGTTCTTC. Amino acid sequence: CATLRVSYNEQFF.

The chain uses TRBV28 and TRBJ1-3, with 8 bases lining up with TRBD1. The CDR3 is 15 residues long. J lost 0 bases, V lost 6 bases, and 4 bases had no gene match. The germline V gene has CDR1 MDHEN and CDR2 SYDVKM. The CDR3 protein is CASRWTGSSGNTIYF. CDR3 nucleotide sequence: TGTGCCAGCAGATGGACAGGGAGCTCTGGAAACACCATATATTTT.